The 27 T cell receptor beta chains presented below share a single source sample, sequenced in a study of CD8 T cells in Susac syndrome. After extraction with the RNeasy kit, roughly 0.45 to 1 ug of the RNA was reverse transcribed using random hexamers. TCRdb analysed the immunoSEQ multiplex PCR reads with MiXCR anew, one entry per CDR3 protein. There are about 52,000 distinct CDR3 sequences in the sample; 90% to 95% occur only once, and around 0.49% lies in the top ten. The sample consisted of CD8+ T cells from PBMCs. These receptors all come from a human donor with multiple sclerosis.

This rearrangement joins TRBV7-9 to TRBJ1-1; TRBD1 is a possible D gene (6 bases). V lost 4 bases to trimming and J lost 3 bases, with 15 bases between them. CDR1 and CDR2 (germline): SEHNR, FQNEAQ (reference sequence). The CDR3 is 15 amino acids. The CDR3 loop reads CASSYRDTGDTEAFF. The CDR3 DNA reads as TGTGCCAGCAGCTATCGGGACACGGGGGACACTGAAGCTTTCTTT.

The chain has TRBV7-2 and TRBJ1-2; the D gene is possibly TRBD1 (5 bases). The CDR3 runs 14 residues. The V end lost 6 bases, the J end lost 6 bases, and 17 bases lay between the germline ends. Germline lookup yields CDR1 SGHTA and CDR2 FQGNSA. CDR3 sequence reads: CASSPLGQGDGYTF. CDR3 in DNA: TGTGCCAGCAGTCCTCTTGGGCAGGGAGATGGCTACACCTTC.

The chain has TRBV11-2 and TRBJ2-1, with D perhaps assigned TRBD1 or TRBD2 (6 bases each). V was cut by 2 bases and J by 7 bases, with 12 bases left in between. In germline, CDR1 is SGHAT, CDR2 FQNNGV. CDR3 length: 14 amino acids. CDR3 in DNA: TGTGCCAGCAGCTTAAAATTAGGGGGGAATGAGCAGTTCTTC. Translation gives CASSLKLGGNEQFF.

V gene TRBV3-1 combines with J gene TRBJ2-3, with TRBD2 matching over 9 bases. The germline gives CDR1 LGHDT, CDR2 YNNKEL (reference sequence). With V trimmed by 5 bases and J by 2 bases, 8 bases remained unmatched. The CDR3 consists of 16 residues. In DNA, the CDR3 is TGTGCCAGCAGCTCGAAGACTAGCGGCTTCACAGATACGCAGTATTTT. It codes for CASSSKTSGFTDTQYF.

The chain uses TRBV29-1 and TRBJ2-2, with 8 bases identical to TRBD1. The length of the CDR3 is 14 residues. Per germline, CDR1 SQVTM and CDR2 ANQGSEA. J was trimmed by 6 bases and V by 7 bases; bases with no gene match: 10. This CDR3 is CSGGSQGASGELFF. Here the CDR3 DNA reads TGCAGCGGGGGGTCGCAGGGGGCATCCGGGGAGCTGTTTTTT.

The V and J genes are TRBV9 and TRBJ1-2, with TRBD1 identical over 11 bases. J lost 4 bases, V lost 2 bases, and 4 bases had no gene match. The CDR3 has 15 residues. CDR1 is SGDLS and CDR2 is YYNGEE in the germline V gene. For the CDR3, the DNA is TGTGCCAGCAGCGTCGGTGGGACAGGGGGCTATGGCTACACCTTC. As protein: CASSVGGTGGYGYTF. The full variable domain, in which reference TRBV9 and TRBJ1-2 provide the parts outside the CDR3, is DSGVTQTPKHLITATGQRVTLRCSPRSGDLSVYWYQQSLDQGLQFLIQYYNGEERAKGNILERFSAQQFPDLHSELNLSSLELGDSALYFCASSVGGTGGYGYTFGSGTRLTVV.

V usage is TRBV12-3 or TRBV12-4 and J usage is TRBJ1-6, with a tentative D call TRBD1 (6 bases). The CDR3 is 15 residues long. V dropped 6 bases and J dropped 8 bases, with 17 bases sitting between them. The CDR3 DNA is TGTGCCAGCAGGATTTCCGACAGGTTTTATTCACCCCTCCACTTT. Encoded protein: CASRISDRFYSPLHF.

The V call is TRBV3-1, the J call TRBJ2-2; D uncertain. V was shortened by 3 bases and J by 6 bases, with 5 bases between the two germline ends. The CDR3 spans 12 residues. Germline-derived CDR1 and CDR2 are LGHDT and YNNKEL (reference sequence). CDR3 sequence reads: CASSHVPGELFF. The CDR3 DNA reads TGTGCCAGCAGCCATGTCCCCGGGGAGCTGTTTTTT.

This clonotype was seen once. The CDR3 sequence is CSVEGRSHYGYTF. The CDR3 DNA reads as TGCAGCGTTGAGGGCCGCTCGCACTATGGCTACACCTTC. The chain joins TRBV29-1 to TRBJ1-2; D is uncertain. Trimming cost V 3 bases and J 3 bases, with 11 bases left between them. This CDR3 is built from 13 residues. CDR1 is SQVTM, CDR2 ANQGSEA, per germline.

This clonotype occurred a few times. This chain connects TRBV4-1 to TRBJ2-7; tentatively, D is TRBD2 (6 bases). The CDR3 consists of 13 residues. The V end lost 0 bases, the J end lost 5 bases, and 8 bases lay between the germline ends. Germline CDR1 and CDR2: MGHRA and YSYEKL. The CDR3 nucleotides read TGCGCCAGCAGCCAAGAGGGCGGGGACGAGCAGTACTTC. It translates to CASSQEGGDEQYF.

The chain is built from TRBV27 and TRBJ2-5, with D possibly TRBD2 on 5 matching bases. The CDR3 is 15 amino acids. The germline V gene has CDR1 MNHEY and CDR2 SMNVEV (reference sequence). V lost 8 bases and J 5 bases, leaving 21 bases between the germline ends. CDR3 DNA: TGTGCCAGCGGCAACCCCCCAGTGCGGGTGGAGACCCAGTACTTC. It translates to CASGNPPVRVETQYF.

The chain's CDR3 is CASSDSSTYEQYF. CDR3 nucleotide sequence: TGTGCCAGTAGTGACAGCTCCACTTACGAGCAGTACTTC. The gene calls are TRBV19 and TRBJ2-7, with a tentative D call TRBD1 (5 bases). Germline-derived CDR1 and CDR2 are LNHDA and SQIVND (reference sequence). The CDR3 runs to 13 residues. The V gene lost 5 bases and the J gene lost 4 bases, with 12 bases spanning the gap.

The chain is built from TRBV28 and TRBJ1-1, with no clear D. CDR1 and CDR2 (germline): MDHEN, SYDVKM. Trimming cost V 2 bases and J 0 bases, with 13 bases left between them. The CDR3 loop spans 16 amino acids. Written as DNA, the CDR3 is TGTGCCAGCAGTTTAGTAATCGCGGCCATGAACACTGAAGCTTTCTTT. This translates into CASSLVIAAMNTEAFF.

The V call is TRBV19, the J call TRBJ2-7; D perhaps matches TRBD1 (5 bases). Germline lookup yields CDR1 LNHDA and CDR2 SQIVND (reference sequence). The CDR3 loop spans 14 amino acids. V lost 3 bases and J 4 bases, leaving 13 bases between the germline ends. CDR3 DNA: TGTGCCAGTAGTATTAGCCAGGGTCAGTACGAGCAGTACTTC. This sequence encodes CASSISQGQYEQYF.

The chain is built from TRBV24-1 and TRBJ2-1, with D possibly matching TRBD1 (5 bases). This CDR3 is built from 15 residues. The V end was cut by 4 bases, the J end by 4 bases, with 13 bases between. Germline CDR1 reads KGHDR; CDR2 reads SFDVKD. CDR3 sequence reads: CATSEKDKEYNEQFF. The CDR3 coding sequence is TGTGCCACCAGTGAGAAGGACAAGGAGTACAATGAGCAGTTCTTC.

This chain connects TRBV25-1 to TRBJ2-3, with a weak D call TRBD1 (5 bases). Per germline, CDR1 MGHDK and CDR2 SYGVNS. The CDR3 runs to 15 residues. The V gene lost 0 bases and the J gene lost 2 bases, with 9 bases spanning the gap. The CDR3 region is CASSEYSGSTDTQYF. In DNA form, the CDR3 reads TGTGCCAGCAGTGAATATTCAGGGTCCACAGATACGCAGTATTTT.

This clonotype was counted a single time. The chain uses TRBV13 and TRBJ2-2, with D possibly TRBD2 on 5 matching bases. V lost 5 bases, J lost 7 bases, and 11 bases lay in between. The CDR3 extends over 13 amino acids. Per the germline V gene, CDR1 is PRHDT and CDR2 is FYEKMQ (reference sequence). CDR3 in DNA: TGTGCCAGCAGCCTCCGCGGAGGCGGGGAGCTGTTTTTT. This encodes CASSLRGGGELFF.

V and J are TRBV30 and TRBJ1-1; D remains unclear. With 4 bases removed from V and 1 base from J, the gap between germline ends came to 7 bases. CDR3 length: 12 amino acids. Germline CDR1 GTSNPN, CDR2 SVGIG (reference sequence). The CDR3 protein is CAWTFTNTEAFF. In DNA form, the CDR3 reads TGTGCCTGGACCTTCACGAACACTGAAGCTTTCTTT.

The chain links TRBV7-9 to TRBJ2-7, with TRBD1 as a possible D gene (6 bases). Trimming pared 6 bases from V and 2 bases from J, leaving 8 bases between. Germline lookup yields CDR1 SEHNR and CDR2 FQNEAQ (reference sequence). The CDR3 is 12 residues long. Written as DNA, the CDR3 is TGTGCCAGCAGTGGACAGACCTACGAGCAGTACTTC. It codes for CASSGQTYEQYF.

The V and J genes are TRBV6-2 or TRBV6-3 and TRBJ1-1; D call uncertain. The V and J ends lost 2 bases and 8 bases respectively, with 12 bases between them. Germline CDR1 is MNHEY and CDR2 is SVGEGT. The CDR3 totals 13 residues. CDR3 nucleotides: TGTGCCAGCAGTTACGGAGGTTTCGGAGAAGCTTTCTTT. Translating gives CASSYGGFGEAFF.

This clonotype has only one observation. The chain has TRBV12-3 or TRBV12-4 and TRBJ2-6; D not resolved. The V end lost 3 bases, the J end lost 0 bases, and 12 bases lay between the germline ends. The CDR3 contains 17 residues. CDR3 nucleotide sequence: TGTGCCAGCAGTTTGAACAGTTTCCTCTCTGGGGCCAACGTCCTGACTTTC. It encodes CASSLNSFLSGANVLTF.

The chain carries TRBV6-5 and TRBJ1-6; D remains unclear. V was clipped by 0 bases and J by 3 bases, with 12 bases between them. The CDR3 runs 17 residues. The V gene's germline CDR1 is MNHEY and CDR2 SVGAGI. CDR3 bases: TGTGCCAGCAGTTACTCGATTATAAGGCACTATAATTCACCCCTCCACTTT. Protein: CASSYSIIRHYNSPLHF.

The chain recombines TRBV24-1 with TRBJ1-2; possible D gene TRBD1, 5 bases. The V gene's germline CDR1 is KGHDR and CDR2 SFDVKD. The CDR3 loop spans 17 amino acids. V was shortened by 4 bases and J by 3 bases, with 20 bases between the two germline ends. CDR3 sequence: CATSDQDTSLGYYGYTF. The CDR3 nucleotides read TGTGCCACCAGTGACCAGGACACCTCCTTAGGTTACTATGGCTACACCTTC.

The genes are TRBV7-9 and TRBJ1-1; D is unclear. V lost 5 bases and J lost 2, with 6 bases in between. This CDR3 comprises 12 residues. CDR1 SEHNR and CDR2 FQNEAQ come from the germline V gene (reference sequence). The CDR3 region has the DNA TGTGCCAGCAGCGACGAAAACACTGAAGCTTTCTTT. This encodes CASSDENTEAFF.

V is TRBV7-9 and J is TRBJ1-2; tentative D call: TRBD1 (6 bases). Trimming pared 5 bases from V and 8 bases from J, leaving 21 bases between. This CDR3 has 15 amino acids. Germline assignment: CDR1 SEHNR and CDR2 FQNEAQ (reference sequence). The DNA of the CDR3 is TGTGCCAGCAGCGGACGGGACACGATCATAGAGGGCTACACCTTC. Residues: CASSGRDTIIEGYTF.

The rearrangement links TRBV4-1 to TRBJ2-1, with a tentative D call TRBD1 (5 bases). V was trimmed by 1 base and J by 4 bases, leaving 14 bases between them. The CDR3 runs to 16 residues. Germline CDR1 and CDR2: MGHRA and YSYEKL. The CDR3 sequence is CASSQGFDRFYNEQFF. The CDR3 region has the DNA TGCGCCAGCAGCCAAGGGTTCGACAGATTTTACAATGAGCAGTTCTTC.

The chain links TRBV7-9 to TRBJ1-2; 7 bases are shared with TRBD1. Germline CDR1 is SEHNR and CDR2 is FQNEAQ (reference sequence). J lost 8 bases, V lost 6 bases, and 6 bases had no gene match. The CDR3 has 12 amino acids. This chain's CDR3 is CASSSQGLGYTF. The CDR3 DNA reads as TGTGCCAGCAGTTCACAGGGGTTGGGCTACACCTTC.